Listed here are 27 T cell receptor beta chains from one sample, sequenced in a study of OX40 agonist ivuxolimab in advanced cancers. The data were produced by immunoSEQ multiplex PCR, yet TCRdb's version contains in-frame clones alone and is incomplete. In the table there are some 86,000 clones, 91% of which are singletons. The sequences come from CD4+ or CD8+ T cells sorted from blood, collected in a trial of the OX40 agonist ivuxolimab. The receptors here all came from an adult with an advanced solid tumor such as melanoma, head and neck, liver or kidney cancer.

CDR3 DNA sequence: TGCGCCAGCAGCTTGGGACTAGCGGGAGGCCCCTACAATGAGCAGTTCTTC. The encoded protein is CASSLGLAGGPYNEQFF. This sequence joins TRBV5-1 and TRBJ2-1; 13 bases map to TRBD2. Germline lookup yields CDR1 SGHRS and CDR2 YFSETQ. Trimming removed 0 bases from V and 2 bases from J; junction bases left unmatched: 2. The CDR3 covers 17 residues.

The CDR3 region is CASSPRVVTGGFEQFF. CDR3 coding DNA: TGTGCCAGCAGCCCGAGGGTCGTGACAGGGGGCTTTGAGCAGTTCTTC. The rearrangement joins TRBV7-2 to TRBJ2-1, with 10 bases fitting TRBD1. Germline V gene sequence: CDR1 SGHTA, CDR2 FQGNSA. CDR3 length: 16 amino acids. V lost 5 bases, J lost 9 bases, and 13 bases stayed unmatched.

The count of this clone is one. This sequence joins TRBV2 and TRBJ2-1; tentatively, D is TRBD1 (6 bases). V lost 3 bases, J lost 3 bases, and 9 bases lay in between. The CDR3 runs 14 residues. Per germline, CDR1 SNHLY and CDR2 FYNNEI. In DNA, the CDR3 is TGTGCCAGCAGTGAGGCGGACAGCTACAATGAGCAGTTCTTC. It codes for CASSEADSYNEQFF.

V gene TRBV2 combines with J gene TRBJ2-1, with D perhaps being TRBD1 or TRBD2 (5 bases each). Germline-derived CDR1 and CDR2 are SNHLY and FYNNEI. The CDR3 extends over 12 amino acids. The V end was cut by 0 bases, the J end by 13 bases, with 10 bases between. The CDR3 spells CASSEARGRQFF. The CDR3 coding sequence is TGTGCCAGCAGTGAAGCGAGGGGCCGACAGTTCTTC.

The chain couples TRBV10-1 to TRBJ2-3; 7 bases agree with TRBD1. Germline lookup yields CDR1 WNHNN and CDR2 SYGVQD (reference sequence). The V gene end was trimmed by 6 bases and the J gene end by 4 bases; junction bases not matched to a gene: 4. The CDR3 contains 13 residues. CDR3 amino acids: CASSNRGADTQYF. The CDR3 bases are TGCGCCAGCAGCAACAGGGGCGCAGATACGCAGTATTTT.

V usage is TRBV6-6 and J usage is TRBJ2-7; maybe TRBD1 (8 bases). Germline V CDR1 and CDR2: MNHNY, SVGAGI (reference sequence). The V end was cut by 0 bases, the J end by 3 bases, with 15 bases between. This CDR3 region has 16 residues. The CDR3 DNA sequence: TGTGCCAGCAGTTACTCGGCAGGGGGCGGGGGCTACGAGCAGTACTTC. Translating it yields CASSYSAGGGGYEQYF.

V and J are TRBV30 and TRBJ1-2; 8 bases match TRBD1. The junction had 14 bases not matched to a gene; V was cut back by 3 bases and J by 5 bases. This CDR3 spans 16 amino acids. CDR1 and CDR2 (germline): GTSNPN, SVGIG (reference sequence). The CDR3 nucleotides read TGTGCCTGGAGCGCGGGGCAGGGGGCGGTTAGGTATGGCTACACCTTC. Translation: CAWSAGQGAVRYGYTF.

This chain joins TRBV27 and TRBJ1-4; D possibly corresponds to TRBD1 (6 bases). Germline V gene data show CDR1 as MNHEY and CDR2 as SMNVEV (reference sequence). The CDR3 runs to 16 residues. The V and J ends lost 5 bases and 4 bases respectively, with 17 bases between them. The CDR3 bases are TGTGCCAGCAGTACCTTCAGGGGATCGGGTAATGAAAAACTGTTTTTT. It specifies CASSTFRGSGNEKLFF.

The chain couples TRBV30 to TRBJ1-5, with unresolved D. This CDR3 spans 15 amino acids. Trimming cost V 3 bases and J 1 base, with 13 bases left between them. Germline assignment: CDR1 GTSNPN and CDR2 SVGIG (reference sequence). The CDR3 DNA sequence: TGTGCCTGGAGAGGAAGAGGGAACAGCAATCAGCCCCAGCATTTT. Translating gives CAWRGRGNSNQPQHF.

The chain combines TRBV15 with TRBJ2-2; TRBD2 aligns across 13 bases. The CDR3 runs 17 residues. The germline CDR1 and CDR2 sequences are LNHNV and YYDKDF (reference sequence). V was clipped by 3 bases and J by 3 bases; unmatched bases: 4. For the CDR3, the DNA is TGTGCCACCAGCAGGAGTGGACTAGCGGGAGACACCGGGGAGCTGTTTTTT. This gives the protein CATSRSGLAGDTGELFF.

This chain joins TRBV21-1 and TRBJ2-1; whether TRBD2, the table's D call, matches the DNA was not checked. TRBV21-1 has pseudogene status. There are 15 residues in the CDR3. The CDR3 DNA follows: TGTGCCAGCAGCCCCCTAGGGAGCTCCTACAATGAGCAGTTCTTC. Translated: CASSPLGSSYNEQFF.

This clone was picked up a small number of times. V usage is TRBV6-6 and J usage is TRBJ2-7; possibly TRBD1 for D (6 bases). The V end lost 5 bases, the J end lost 2 bases, and 13 bases lay between the germline ends. This CDR3 spans 14 amino acids. Germline V gives CDR1 MNHNY, CDR2 SVGAGI (reference sequence). Written as DNA, the CDR3 is TGTGCCAGCAGTGACAGGACTTTCCCCTACGAGCAGTACTTC. Protein product: CASSDRTFPYEQYF.

This chain uses TRBV2 with TRBJ2-2; D gene uncertain. Germline values: CDR1 SNHLY, CDR2 FYNNEI. The CDR3 contains 11 residues. The V end lost 3 bases, the J end lost 9 bases, and 5 bases lay between the germline ends. The CDR3 spells CASSDIRELFF. In nucleotides, the CDR3 is TGTGCCAGCAGTGATATCAGGGAGCTGTTTTTT.

The rearrangement links TRBV2 to TRBJ1-4; 11 bases line up with TRBD1. V shed 6 bases, J shed 7 bases, and the junction held 10 bases outside the gene matches. Germline V gives CDR1 SNHLY, CDR2 FYNNEI. The CDR3 sequence is 16 residues long. The CDR3 bases are TGTGCCAGCAGAGGGGGCCCGGGACAGGGGGGTGAAAAACTGTTTTTT. Its translation: CASRGGPGQGGEKLFF.

The chain employs TRBV2 and TRBJ2-7; D is possibly TRBD1 or TRBD2 (5 bases each). This CDR3 comprises 16 residues. V shed 5 bases and J shed 0 bases, with 17 bases lying between them. The germline V gene encodes CDR1 SNHLY and CDR2 FYNNEI. CDR3 amino acids: CASSSGGRAYSYEQYF. The CDR3 DNA follows: TGTGCCAGCAGTAGTGGGGGAAGGGCCTACTCCTACGAGCAGTACTTC.

This clone showed up just once. The genes are TRBV6-5 and TRBJ2-3; 8 bases agree with TRBD1. The CDR3 runs 16 residues. Unmatched junction bases numbered 10, after V lost 3 bases and J lost 5 bases. Germline-derived CDR1 and CDR2 are MNHEY and SVGAGI. This chain's CDR3 is CASSYLDREPQDTQYF. CDR3 nucleotides: TGTGCCAGCAGTTATCTGGACAGGGAGCCGCAAGATACGCAGTATTTT.

The rearrangement uses TRBV28 and TRBJ1-1, with TRBD1 matching over 8 bases. V was pared by 3 bases and J by 1 base, with 4 bases of the junction left unmatched. In germline, CDR1 is MDHEN, CDR2 SYDVKM. The CDR3 runs to 15 residues. Here the CDR3 DNA reads TGTGCCAGCAGTTTCGGAGACAGGGGGAACACTGAAGCTTTCTTT. Translation gives CASSFGDRGNTEAFF.

The V call is TRBV18, the J call TRBJ1-2; weak D call: TRBD1 (5 bases). This CDR3 contains 14 residues. CDR1 and CDR2 (germline): KGHSH, LQKENI. V was clipped by 0 bases and J by 11 bases, with 16 bases between them. The CDR3 is CASSPPGGAGGYTF. Written as DNA, the CDR3 is TGTGCCAGCTCACCACCCGGGGGAGCCGGAGGGTACACCTTC.

The chain has TRBV7-2 and TRBJ2-2; tentative D call: TRBD2 (6 bases). The germline gives CDR1 SGHTA, CDR2 FQGNSA. CDR3 length equals 17 residues. The germline V and J ends were trimmed by 5 bases and 3 bases, with 19 bases remaining between them. CDR3 DNA: TGTGCCAGCAGCGGGAGAGTGGGTAGCGGATACACCGGGGAGCTGTTTTTT. Translating it yields CASSGRVGSGYTGELFF. Variable domain in full (rest from reference TRBV7-2 and TRBJ2-2): GAGVSQSPSNKVTEKGKDVELRCDPISGHTALYWYRQSLGQGLEFLIYFQGNSAPDKSGLPSDRFSAERTGGSVSTLTIQRTQQEDSAVYLCASSGRVGSGYTGELFFGEGSRLTVL.

The chain has TRBV30 and TRBJ2-7; no clear D. Germline assignment: CDR1 GTSNPN and CDR2 SVGIG (reference sequence). The ends were cut back, 1 base at V and 2 bases at J, with 9 bases in the middle. The CDR3 is 13 residues long. CDR3 sequence (DNA): TGTGCCTGGAGTGCGATCCTCCCCTACGAGCAGTACTTC. Translating gives CAWSAILPYEQYF.

In its sample, this clone was seen once. The chain employs TRBV15 and TRBJ1-2; 8 bases are a match to TRBD1. Trimming at V came to 5 bases and at J to 4 bases, leaving 9 bases not matched to a gene. Germline V gives CDR1 LNHNV, CDR2 YYDKDF (reference sequence). This CDR3 comprises 15 residues. The CDR3 sequence is CATSGGDRGFYGYTF. In nucleotides, the CDR3 is TGTGCCACCAGCGGAGGCGACAGGGGCTTCTATGGCTACACCTTC.

The gene calls are TRBV4-1 and TRBJ1-1; 8 bases are shared with TRBD1. Trimming cost V 4 bases and J 6 bases; bases outside gene matches: 7. The CDR3 has 14 amino acids. Germline CDR1 reads MGHRA; CDR2 reads YSYEKL. CDR3 sequence (DNA): TGCGCCAGCAGCCCCTTGACAGGGGTTGCTGAAGCTTTCTTT. This encodes CASSPLTGVAEAFF.

The V and J genes are TRBV6-1 and TRBJ2-5, with D unclear. The germline V gene has CDR1 MNHNS and CDR2 SASEGT. V shed 3 bases and J shed 4 bases, with 18 bases lying between them. This CDR3 has 16 amino acids. The CDR3: CASSDPFHPSRETQYF. The CDR3 bases are TGTGCCAGCAGTGACCCCTTTCACCCTTCGAGAGAGACCCAGTACTTC.

J is TRBJ1-2 and V is TRBV18; a possible D gene is TRBD1 (6 bases). CDR1 and CDR2 from the germline V gene are KGHSH and LQKENI. CDR3 length: 15 amino acids. With 3 bases removed from V and 3 bases from J, the gap between germline ends came to 14 bases. CDR3 sequence (DNA): TGTGCCAGCTCACCGAGGGGGGGCGCCTACTATGGCTACACCTTC. This encodes CASSPRGGAYYGYTF. The variable domain in full, completed from reference TRBV18 and TRBJ1-2, reads NAGVMQNPRHLVRRRGQEARLRCSPMKGHSHVYWYRQLPEEGLKFMVYLQKENIIDESGMPKERFSAEFPKEGPSILRIQQVVRGDSAAYFCASSPRGGAYYGYTFGSGTRLTVV.

V usage is TRBV7-8 and J usage is TRBJ2-5; the D is unclear. V lost 2 bases, J lost 5 bases, and 18 bases lay in between. The CDR3 consists of 16 residues. Germline-derived CDR1 and CDR2 are SGHVS and FQNEAQ. The CDR3 DNA follows: TGTGCCAGCAGCTTAAGGAGATCGTCTAGACGGGAGACCCAGTACTTC. Translation: CASSLRRSSRRETQYF.

CDR3 loop: CASSEWSYEQYF. As DNA, the CDR3 is TGTGCCAGCAGTGAGTGGTCCTACGAGCAGTACTTC. This rearrangement joins TRBV6-1 to TRBJ2-7; D remains unclear. Germline CDR1 MNHNS, CDR2 SASEGT. Trimming cost V 3 bases and J 1 base, with 4 bases left between them. The length of the CDR3 is 12 residues.

This chain uses TRBV6-5 with TRBJ2-1, with 8 bases that match TRBD1. This CDR3 comprises 15 residues. Germline assignment: CDR1 MNHEY and CDR2 SVGAGI. The J segment lost 1 base and the V segment lost 7 bases, leaving 6 bases of the junction unmatched. The CDR3 loop reads CASKRTGRSYNEQFF. In nucleotides, the CDR3 is TGTGCCAGCAAAAGGACAGGGCGGTCCTACAATGAGCAGTTCTTC.